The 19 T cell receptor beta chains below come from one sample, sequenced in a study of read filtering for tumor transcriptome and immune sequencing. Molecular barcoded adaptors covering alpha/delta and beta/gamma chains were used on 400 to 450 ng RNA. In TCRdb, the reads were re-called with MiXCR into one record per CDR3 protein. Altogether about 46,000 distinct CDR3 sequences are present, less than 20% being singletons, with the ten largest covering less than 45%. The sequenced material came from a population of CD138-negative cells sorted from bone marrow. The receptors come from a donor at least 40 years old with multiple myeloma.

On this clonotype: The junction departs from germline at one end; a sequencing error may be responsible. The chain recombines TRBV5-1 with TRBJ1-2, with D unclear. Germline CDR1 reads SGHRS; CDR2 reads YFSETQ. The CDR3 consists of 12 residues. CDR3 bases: TGCGTCAGCAGCACAGATAACTATGGCTACACCTTC. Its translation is CVSSTDNYGYTF.

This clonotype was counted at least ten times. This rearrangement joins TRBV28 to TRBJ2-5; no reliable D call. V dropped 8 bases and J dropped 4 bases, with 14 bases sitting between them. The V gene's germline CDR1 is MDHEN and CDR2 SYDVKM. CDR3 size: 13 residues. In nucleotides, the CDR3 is TGTGCCAGCCACCGGACGTTCGGAGAGACCCAGTACTTC. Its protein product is CASHRTFGETQYF.

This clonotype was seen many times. The CDR3 DNA sequence: TGTGCCAGCAGCACCCCGGGGGCATTCACCTACGAGCAGTACTTC. Translating gives CASSTPGAFTYEQYF. The chain carries TRBV28 and TRBJ2-7, with D perhaps given as TRBD1 or TRBD2 (6 bases each). Looked up from germline, CDR1 is MDHEN and CDR2 is SYDVKM. The V end lost 6 bases, the J end lost 2 bases, and 17 bases lay between the germline ends. CDR3 length: 15 amino acids. Filled out from reference TRBV28 and TRBJ2-7, the complete variable domain reads DVKVTQSSRYLVKRTGEKVFLECVQDMDHENMFWYRQDPGLGLRLIYFSYDVKMKEKGDIPEGYSVSREKKERFSLILESASTNQTSMYLCASSTPGAFTYEQYFGPGTRLTVT.

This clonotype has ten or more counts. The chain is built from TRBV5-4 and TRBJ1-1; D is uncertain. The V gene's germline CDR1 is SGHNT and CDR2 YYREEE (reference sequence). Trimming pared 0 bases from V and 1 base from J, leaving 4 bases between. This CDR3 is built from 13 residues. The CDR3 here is CASSLDRNTEAFF. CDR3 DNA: TGTGCCAGCAGCTTGGACAGGAACACTGAAGCTTTCTTT.

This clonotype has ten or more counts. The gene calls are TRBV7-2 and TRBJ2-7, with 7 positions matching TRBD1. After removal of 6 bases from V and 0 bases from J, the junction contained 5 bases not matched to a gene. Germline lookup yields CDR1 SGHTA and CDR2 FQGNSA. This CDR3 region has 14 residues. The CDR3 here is CASRPGGSSYEQYF. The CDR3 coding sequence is TGTGCCAGCAGACCAGGGGGAAGCTCCTACGAGCAGTACTTC.

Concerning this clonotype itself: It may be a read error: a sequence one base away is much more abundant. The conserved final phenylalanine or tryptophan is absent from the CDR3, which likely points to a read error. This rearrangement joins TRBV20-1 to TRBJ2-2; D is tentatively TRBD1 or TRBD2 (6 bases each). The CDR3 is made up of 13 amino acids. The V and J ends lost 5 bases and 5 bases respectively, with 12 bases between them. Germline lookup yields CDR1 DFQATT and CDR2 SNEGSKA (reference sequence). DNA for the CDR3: TGCAGTGCTCAGGAGGGGGGTACCGGGGAGCTGTTTCTT. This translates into CSAQEGGTGELFL.

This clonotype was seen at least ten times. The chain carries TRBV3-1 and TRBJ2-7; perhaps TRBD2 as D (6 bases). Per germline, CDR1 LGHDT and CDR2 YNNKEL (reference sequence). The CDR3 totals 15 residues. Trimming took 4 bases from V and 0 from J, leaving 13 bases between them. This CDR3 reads CASSRYGEDSYEQYF. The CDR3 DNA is TGTGCCAGCAGCCGGTATGGGGAGGACTCCTACGAGCAGTACTTC.

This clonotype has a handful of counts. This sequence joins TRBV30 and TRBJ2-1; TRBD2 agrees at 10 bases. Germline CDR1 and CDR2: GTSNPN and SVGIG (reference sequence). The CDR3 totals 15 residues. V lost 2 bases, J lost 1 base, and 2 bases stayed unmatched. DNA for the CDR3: TGTGCCTGGAGTAGGACTAGCGGTTCCTACAATGAGCAGTTCTTC. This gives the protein CAWSRTSGSYNEQFF.

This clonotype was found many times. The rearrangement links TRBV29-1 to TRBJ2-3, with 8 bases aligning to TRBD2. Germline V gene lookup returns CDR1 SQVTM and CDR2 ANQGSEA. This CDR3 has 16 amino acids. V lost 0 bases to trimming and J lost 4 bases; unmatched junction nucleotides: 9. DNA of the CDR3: TGCAGCGTTGAAGATCCCCCAGCGGGAGTTCCAGATACGCAGTATTTT. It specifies CSVEDPPAGVPDTQYF.

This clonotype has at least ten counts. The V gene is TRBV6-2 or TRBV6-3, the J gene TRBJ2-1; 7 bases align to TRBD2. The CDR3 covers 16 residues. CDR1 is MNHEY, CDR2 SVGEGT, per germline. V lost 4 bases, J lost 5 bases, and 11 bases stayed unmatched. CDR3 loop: CASSFPSGGRNNEQFF. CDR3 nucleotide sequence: TGTGCCAGCAGTTTCCCTTCCGGCGGGAGAAACAATGAGCAGTTCTTC.

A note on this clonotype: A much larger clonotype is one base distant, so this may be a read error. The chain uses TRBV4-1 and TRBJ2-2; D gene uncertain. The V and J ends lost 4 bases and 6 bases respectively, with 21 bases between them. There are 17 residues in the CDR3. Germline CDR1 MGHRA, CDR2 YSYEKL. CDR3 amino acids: CASSPLFMLSVAGELFF. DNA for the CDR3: TGCGCCAGCAGCCCGCTTTTTATGTTGTCAGTGGCCGGGGAGCTGTTTTTT.

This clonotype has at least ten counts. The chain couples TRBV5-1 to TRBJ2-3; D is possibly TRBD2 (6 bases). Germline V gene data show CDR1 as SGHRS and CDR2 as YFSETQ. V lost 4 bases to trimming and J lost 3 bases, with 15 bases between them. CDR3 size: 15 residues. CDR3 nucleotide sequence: TGCGCCAGCAGCCCCCGGGACTGGATGACAGATACGCAGTATTTT. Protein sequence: CASSPRDWMTDTQYF.

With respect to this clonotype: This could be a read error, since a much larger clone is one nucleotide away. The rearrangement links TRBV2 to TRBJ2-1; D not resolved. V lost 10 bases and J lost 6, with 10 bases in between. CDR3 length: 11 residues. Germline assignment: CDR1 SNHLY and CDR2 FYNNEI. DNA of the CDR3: TGTGCCAACCTCGCCGGCAATGAGCAGTTCTTC. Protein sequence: CANLAGNEQFF.

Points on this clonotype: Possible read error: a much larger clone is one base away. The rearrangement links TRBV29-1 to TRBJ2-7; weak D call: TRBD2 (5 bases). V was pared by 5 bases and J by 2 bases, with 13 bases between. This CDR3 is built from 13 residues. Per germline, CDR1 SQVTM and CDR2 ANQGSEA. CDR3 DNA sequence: TGCAGCGTTCTCCCTCAGAGGGCCTACGAGCAGTACTTC. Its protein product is CSVLPQRAYEQYF.

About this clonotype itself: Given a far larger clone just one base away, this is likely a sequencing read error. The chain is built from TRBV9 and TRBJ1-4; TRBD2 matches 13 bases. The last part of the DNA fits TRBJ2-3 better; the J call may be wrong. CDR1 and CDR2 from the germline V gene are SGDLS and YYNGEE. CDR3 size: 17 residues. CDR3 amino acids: CASGVDGLAGATDTQYF. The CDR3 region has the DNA TGTGCCAGCGGCGTAGATGGACTAGCGGGAGCCACAGATACGCAGTATTTT.

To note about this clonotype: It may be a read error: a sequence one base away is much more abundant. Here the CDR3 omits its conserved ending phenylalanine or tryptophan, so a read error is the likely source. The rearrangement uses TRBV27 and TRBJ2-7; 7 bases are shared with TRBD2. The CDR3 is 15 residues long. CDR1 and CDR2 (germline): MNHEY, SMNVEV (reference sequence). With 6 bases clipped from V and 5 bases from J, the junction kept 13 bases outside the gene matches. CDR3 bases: TGTGCCAGCAGCCCACCAGGGCTAGCGGATCACGAGCAGTACTTG. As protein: CASSPPGLADHEQYL.

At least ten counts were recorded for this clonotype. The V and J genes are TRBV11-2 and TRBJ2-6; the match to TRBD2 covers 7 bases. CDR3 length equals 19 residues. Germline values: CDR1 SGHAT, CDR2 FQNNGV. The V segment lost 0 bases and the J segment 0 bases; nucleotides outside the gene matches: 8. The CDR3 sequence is CASSLELGAGVSGANVLTF. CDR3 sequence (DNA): TGTGCCAGCAGCTTAGAGCTAGGGGCGGGGGTCTCTGGGGCCAACGTCCTGACTTTC.

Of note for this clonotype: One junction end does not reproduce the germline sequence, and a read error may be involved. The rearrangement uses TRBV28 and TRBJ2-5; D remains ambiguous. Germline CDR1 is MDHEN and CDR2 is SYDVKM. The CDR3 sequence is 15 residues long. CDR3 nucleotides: TGTGCCAGCAGTTTAGTAGGGAAGAGTCAAGAGACCCAGTGCTTC. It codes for CASSLVGKSQETQCF.

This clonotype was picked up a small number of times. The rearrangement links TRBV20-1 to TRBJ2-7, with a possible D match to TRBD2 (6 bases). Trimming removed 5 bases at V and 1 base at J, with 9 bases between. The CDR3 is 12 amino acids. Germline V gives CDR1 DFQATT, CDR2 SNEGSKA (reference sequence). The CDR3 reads CSAGGDSYEQYF. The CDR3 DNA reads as TGCAGTGCTGGAGGGGATTCCTACGAGCAGTACTTC.